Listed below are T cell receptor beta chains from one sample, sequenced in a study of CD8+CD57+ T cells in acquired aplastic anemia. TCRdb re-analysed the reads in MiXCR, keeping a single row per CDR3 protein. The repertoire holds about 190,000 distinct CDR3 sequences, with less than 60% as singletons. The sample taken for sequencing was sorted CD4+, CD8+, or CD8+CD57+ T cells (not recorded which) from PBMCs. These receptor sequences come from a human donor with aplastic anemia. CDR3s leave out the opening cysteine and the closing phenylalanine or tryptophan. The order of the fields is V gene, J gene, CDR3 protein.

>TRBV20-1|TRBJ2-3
SAMVGGGGSDTQY
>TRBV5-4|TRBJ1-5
ASSAGPDQPQH
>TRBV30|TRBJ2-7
AWSRQSGGYEQY
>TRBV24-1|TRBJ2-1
ATSGTSGETYNEQF
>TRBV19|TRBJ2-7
ASSIAGGPYEQY
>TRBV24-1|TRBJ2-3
ATSDRSDRGTDTQY
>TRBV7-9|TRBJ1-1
ASSFPLVRNTEAF
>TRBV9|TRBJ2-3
ASSVRSGSDTQY
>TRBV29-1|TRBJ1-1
SVGRQENTEAF
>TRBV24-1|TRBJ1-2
AAGQDDRGYT
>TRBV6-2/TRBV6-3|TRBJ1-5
ASSPSGQSNQPQH
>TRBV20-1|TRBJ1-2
SALGFEGYT
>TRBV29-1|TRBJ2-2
SVKGDRKTPRHTGELF
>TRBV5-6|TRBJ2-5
ASSGDRGPSQETQY
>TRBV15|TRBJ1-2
ATSSPGTANYGYT
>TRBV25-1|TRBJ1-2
ASSGTGSGGYT
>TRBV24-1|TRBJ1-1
AVQGLNTEAF
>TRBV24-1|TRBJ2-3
ATSDPGLAGLTDTQY
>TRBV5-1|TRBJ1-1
ASSLAGGNTEAF
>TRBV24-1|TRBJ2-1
ATSTAGGVGEQF
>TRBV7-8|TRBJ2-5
ASSPLGGNQETQY
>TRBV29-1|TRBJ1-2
SVDGQGINYGYT
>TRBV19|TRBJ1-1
ASSIYTEAF
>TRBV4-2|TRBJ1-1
ASSQAQGNGPEAF
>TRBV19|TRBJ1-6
ASSARGENSPLH
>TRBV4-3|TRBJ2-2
ASSPHDQGGELF
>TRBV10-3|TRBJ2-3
AISPGGTASSTNTQY
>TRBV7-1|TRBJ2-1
ASSSPSRTSGTYRNEQF
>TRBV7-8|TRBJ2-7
ASSQGGPFEQY
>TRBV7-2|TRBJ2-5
ASSPSGRRLGETQY
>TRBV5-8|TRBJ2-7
ASSFRGGRMYEQY
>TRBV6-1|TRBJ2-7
ASKEDRGGYEQY
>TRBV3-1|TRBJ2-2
ASSQDRWELF
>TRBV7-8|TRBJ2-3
ASSLGARDTQY
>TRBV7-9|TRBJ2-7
ASSSFDRGYEQY
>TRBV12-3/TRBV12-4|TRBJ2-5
ASSLAGQGISETQY
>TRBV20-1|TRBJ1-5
SARLGVGSNQPQH
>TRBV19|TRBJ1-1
ASNLGGTEAF
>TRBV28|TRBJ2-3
ATRSGGTDTQY
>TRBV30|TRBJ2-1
AGGQGYYNEQF
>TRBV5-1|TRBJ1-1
ASRTTGSTEAF
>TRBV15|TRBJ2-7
ATSREGFTYEQY
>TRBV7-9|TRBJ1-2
ASSLDYGYGYT
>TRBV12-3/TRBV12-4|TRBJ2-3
ASSLEREGTDTQY
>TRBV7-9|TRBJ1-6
ASSEQGGNSPLH
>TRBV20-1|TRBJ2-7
SARDPHREDEQY
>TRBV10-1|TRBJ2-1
ASSEGGNSYNEQF
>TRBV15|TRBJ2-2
ATSRGHLGAGELF
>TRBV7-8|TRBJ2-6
ASSLVVSASGANVLT
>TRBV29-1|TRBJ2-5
SVEVGTGQETQY
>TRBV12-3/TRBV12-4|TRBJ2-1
ASSPDGGEQF
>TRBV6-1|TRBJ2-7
ASRSQPSAYEQY
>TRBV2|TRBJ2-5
ASSENWGRKREETQY
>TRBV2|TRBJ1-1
ASIPTVGNTEAF
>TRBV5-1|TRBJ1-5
ASSSGQLPGQPQH
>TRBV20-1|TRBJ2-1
SAKTSGRTVYNEQF
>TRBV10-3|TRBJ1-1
AISERSGGADTEAF
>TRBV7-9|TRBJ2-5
ASSLRTSRASGQETQY
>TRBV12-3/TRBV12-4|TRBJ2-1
ASRLDRNPYNEQF
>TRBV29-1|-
SVERRGVSYEQY